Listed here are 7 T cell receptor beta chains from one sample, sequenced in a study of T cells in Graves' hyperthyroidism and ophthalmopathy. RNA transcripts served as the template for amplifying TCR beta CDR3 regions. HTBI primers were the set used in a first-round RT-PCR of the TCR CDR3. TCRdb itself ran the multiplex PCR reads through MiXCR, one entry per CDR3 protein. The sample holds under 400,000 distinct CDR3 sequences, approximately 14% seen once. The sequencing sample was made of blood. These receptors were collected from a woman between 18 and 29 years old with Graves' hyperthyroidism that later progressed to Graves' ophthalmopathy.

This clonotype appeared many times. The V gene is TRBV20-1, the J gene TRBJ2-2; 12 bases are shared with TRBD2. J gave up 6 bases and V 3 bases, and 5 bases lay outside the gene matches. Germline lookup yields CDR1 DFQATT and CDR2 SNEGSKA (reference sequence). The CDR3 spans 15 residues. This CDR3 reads CSASLAGGPAGELFF. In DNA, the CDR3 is TGCAGTGCTAGCCTAGCGGGAGGGCCAGCCGGGGAGCTGTTTTTT.

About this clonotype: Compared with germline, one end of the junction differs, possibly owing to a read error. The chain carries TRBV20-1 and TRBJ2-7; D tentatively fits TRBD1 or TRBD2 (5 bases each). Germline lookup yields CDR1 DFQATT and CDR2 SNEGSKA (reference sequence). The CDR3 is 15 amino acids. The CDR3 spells CSAPGPRGHTYELYF. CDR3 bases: TGCAGTGCCCCAGGCCCGAGGGGTCATACCTACGAGCTGTACTTC.

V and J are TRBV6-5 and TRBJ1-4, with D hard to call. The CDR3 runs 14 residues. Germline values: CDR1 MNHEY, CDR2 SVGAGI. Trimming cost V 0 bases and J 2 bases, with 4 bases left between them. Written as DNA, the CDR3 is TGTGCCAGCAGTTACTCGGGGACTAATGAAAAACTGTTTTTT. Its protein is CASSYSGTNEKLFF.

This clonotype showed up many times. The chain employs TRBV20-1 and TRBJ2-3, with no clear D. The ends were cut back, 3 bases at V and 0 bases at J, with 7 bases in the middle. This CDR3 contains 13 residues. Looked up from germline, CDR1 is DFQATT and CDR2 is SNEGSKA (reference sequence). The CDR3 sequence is CSASDVSTDTQYF. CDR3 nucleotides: TGCAGTGCTAGTGATGTCAGCACAGATACGCAGTATTTT.

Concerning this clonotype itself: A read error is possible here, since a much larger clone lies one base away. CDR3 nucleotide sequence: TGTGCCAGCAGCTCCCCTTATACGGGAGGGTCCTCCAATGAGCAGTTCTTC. Translated, it gives CASSSPYTGGSSNEQFF. This chain uses TRBV7-9 with TRBJ2-1; 8 bases map to TRBD2. CDR3 length: 17 residues. Germline V gene lookup returns CDR1 SEHNR and CDR2 FQNEAQ (reference sequence).

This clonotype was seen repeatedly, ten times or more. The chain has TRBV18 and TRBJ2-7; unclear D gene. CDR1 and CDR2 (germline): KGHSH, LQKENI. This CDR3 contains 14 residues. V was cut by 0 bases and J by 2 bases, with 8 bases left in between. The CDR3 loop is CASSPPAATYEQYF. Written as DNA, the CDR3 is TGTGCCAGCTCACCACCGGCAGCAACCTACGAGCAGTACTTC.

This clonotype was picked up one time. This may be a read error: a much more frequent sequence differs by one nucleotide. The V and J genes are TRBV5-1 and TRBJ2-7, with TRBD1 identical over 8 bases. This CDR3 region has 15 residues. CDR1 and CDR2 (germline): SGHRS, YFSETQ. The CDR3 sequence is CASNPDQGAPYELYF. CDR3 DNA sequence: TGCGCCAGCAACCCAGATCAGGGGGCCCCCTACGAGCTGTACTTC.